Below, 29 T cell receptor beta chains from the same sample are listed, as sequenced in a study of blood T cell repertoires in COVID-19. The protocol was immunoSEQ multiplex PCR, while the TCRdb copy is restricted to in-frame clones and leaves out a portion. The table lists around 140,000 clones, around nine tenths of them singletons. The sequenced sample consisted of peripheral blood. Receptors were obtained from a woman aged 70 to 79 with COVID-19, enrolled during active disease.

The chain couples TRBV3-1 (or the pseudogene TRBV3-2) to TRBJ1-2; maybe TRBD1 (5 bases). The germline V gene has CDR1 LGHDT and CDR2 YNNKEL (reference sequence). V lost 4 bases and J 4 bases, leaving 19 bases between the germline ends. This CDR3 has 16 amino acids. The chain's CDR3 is CASSLSGRGGFYGYTF. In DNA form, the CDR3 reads TGTGCCAGCAGCCTATCAGGACGCGGGGGATTCTATGGCTACACCTTC.

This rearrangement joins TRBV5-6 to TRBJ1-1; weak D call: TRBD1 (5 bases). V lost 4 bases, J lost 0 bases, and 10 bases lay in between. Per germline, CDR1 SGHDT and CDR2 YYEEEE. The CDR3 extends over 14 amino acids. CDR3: CASSLGHLNTEAFF. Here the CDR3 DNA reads TGTGCCAGCAGCCTCGGACACTTGAACACTGAAGCTTTCTTT.

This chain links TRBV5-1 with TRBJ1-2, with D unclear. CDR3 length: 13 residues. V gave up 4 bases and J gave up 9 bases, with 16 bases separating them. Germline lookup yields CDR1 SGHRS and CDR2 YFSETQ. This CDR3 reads CASSLGREGSYTF. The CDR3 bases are TGCGCCAGCAGCCTGGGGAGAGAGGGAAGCTACACCTTC.

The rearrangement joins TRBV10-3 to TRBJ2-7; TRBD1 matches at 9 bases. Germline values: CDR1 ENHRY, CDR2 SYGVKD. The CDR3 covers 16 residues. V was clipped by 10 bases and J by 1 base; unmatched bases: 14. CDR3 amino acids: CASRTGTGFRSYEQYF. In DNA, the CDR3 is TGTGCCAGCAGGACCGGGACAGGGTTCAGATCCTACGAGCAGTACTTC.

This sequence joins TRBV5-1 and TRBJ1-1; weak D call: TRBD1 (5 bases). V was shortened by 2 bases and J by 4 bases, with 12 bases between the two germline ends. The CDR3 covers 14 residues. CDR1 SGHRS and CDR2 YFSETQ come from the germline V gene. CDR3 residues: CASSFAGRGTEAFF. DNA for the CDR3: TGCGCCAGCAGCTTTGCCGGAAGGGGCACTGAAGCTTTCTTT.

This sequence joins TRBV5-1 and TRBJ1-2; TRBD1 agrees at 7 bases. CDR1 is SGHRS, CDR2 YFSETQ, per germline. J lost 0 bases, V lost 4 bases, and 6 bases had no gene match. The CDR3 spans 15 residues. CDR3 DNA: TGCGCCAGCAGCCCTAGACAGGGCGCTAACTATGGCTACACCTTC. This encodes CASSPRQGANYGYTF. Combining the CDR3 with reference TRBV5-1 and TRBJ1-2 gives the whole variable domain KAGVTQTPRYLIKTRGQQVTLSCSPISGHRSVSWYQQTPGQGLQFLFEYFSETQRNKGNFPGRFSGRQFSNSRSEMNVSTLELGDSALYLCASSPRQGANYGYTFGSGTRLTVV.

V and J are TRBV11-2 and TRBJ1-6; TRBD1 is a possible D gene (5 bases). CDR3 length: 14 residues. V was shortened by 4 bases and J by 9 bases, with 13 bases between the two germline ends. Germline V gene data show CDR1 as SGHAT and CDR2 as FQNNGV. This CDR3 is CASSSRRGLSPLHF. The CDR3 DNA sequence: TGTGCCAGCAGCTCCCGCCGGGGACTTTCACCCCTCCACTTT.

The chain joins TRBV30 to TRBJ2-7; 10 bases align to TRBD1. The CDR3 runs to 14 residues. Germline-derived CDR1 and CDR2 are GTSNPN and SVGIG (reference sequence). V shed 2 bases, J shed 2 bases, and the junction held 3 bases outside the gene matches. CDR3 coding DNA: TGTGCCTGGAGTACCGGGACAGGGGCCTACGAGCAGTACTTC. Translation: CAWSTGTGAYEQYF.

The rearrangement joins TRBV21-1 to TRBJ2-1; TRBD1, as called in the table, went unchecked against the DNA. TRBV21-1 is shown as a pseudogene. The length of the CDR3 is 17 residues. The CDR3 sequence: CASSKGRGAEGENEQFF. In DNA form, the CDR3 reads TGTGCCAGCAGCAAAGGTAGGGGTGCCGAGGGGGAGAATGAGCAGTTCTTC.

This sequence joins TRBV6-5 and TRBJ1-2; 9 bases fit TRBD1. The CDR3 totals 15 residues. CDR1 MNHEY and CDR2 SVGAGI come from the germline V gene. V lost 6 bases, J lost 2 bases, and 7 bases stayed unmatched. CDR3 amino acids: CASRAQDRGNYGYTF. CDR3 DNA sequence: TGTGCCAGCAGGGCCCAGGACAGGGGAAACTATGGCTACACCTTC.

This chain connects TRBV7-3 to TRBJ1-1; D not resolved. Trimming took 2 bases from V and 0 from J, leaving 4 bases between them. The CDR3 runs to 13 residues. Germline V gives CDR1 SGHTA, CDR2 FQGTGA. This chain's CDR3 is CASSLSVNTEAFF. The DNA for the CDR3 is TGTGCCAGCAGCTTATCCGTGAACACTGAAGCTTTCTTT.

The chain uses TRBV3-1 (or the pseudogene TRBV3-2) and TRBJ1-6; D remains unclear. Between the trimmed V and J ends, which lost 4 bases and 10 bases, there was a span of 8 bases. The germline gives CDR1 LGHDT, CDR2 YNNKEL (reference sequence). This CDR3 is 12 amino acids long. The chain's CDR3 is CASSPRTSPLHF. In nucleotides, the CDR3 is TGTGCCAGCAGCCCGCGAACCTCACCCCTCCACTTT.

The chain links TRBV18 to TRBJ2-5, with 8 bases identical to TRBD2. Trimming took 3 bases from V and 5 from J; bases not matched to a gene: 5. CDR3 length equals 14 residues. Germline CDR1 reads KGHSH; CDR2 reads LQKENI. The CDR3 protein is CASSPLAGLETQYF. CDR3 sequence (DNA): TGTGCCAGCTCACCGCTAGCGGGTTTGGAGACCCAGTACTTC.

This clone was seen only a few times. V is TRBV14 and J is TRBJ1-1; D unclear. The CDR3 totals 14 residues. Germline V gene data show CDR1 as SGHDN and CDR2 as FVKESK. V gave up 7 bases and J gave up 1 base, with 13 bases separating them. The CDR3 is CASKFSSGNTEAFF. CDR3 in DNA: TGTGCCAGCAAATTTTCATCGGGGAACACTGAAGCTTTCTTT.

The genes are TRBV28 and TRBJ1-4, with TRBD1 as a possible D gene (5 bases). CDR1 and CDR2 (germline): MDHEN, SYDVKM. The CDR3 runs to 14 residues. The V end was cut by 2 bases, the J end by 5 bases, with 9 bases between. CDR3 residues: CASSLGGKNEKLFF. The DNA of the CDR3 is TGTGCCAGCAGTTTAGGGGGGAAGAATGAAAAACTGTTTTTT. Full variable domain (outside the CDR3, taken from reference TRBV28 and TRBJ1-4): DVKVTQSSRYLVKRTGEKVFLECVQDMDHENMFWYRQDPGLGLRLIYFSYDVKMKEKGDIPEGYSVSREKKERFSLILESASTNQTSMYLCASSLGGKNEKLFFGSGTQLSVL.

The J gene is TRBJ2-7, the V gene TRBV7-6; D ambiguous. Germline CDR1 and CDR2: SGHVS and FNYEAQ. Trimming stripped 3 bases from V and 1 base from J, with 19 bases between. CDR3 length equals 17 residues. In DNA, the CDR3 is TGTGCCAGCAGCTTTAGTACCCCTCAGACAAAGTCCTACGAGCAGTACTTC. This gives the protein CASSFSTPQTKSYEQYF.

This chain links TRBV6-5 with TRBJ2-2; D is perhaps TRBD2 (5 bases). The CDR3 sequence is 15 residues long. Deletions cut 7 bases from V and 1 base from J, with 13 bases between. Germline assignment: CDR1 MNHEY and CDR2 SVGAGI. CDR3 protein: CASTRETKNTGELFF. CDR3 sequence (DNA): TGTGCCAGCACCCGCGAGACTAAGAACACCGGGGAGCTGTTTTTT.

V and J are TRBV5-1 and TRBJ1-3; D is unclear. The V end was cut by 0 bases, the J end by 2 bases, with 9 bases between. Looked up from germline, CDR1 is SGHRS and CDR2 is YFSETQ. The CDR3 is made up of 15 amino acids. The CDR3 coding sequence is TGCGCCAGCAGCTTGGGGTACGGGGCTGGAAACACCATATATTTT. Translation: CASSLGYGAGNTIYF.

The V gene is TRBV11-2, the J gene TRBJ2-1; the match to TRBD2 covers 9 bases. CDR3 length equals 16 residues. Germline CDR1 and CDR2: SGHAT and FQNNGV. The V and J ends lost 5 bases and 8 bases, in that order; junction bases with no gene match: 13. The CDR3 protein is CASSDLGSSGEHEQFF. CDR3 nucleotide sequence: TGTGCCAGCAGCGACCTGGGGTCTAGCGGGGAACATGAGCAGTTCTTC. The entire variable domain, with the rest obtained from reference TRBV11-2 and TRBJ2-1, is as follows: EAGVAQSPRYKIIEKRQSVAFWCNPISGHATLYWYQQILGQGPKLLIQFQNNGVVDDSQLPKDRFSAERLKGVDSTLKIQPAKLEDSAVYLCASSDLGSSGEHEQFFGPGTRLTVL.

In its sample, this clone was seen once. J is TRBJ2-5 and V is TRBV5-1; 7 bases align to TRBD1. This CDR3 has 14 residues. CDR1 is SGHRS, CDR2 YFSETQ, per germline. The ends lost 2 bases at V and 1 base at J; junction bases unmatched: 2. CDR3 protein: CASSFEGAQETQYF. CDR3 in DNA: TGCGCCAGCAGCTTTGAGGGGGCCCAAGAGACCCAGTACTTC.

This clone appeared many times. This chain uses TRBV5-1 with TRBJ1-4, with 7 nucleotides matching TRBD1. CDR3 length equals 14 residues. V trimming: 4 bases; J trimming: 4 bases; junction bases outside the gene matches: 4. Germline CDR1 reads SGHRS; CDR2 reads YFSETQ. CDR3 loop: CASSPGQINEKLFF. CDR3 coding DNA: TGCGCCAGCAGCCCGGGACAGATTAATGAAAAACTGTTTTTT. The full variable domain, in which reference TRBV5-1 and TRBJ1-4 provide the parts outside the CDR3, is KAGVTQTPRYLIKTRGQQVTLSCSPISGHRSVSWYQQTPGQGLQFLFEYFSETQRNKGNFPGRFSGRQFSNSRSEMNVSTLELGDSALYLCASSPGQINEKLFFGSGTQLSVL.

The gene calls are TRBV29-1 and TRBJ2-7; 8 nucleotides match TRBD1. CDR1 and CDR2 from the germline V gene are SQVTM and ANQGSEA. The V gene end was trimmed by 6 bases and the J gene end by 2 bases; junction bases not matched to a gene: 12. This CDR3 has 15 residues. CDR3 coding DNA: TGCAGCGTAGACACAGGGGGTCAAATTCCCTACGAGCAGTACTTC. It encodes CSVDTGGQIPYEQYF.

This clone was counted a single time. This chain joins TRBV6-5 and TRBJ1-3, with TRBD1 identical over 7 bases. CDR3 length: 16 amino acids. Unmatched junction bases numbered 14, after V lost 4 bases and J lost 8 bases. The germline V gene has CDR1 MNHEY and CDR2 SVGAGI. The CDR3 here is CASSSSPGQTGHTIYF. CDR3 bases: TGTGCCAGCAGTTCAAGCCCGGGACAGACAGGACACACCATATATTTT.

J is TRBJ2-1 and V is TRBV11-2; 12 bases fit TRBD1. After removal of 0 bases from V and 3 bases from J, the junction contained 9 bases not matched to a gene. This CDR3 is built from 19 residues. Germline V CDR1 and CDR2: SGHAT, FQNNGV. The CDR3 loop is CASSLERDRGQALYNEQFF. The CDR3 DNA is TGTGCCAGCAGCTTAGAAAGGGACAGGGGGCAGGCCCTCTACAATGAGCAGTTCTTC.

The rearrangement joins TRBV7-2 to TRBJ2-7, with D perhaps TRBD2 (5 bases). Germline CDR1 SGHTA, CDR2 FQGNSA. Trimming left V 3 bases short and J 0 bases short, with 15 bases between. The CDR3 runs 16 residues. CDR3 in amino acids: CASSLVSGSISYEQYF. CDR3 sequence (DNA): TGTGCCAGCAGCTTGGTGTCGGGGTCTATCTCCTACGAGCAGTACTTC.

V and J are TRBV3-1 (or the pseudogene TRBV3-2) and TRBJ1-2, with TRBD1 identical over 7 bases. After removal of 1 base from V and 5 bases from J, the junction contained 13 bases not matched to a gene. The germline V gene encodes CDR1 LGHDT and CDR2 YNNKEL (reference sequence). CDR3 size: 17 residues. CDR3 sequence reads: CASSQGIRQGNSYGYTF. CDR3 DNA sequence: TGTGCCAGCAGCCAAGGCATCAGACAGGGTAATTCGTATGGCTACACCTTC.

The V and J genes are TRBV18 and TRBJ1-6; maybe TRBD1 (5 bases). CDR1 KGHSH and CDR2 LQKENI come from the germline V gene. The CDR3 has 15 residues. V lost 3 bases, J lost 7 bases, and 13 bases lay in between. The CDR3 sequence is CASSPTGGSNSPLHF. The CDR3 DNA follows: TGTGCCAGCTCACCGACCGGGGGTAGCAATTCACCCCTCCACTTT.

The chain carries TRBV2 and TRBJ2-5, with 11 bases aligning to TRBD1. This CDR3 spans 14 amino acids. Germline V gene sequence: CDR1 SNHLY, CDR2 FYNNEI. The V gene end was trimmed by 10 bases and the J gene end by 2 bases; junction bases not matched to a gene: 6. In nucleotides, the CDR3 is TGTGCCACCGGACGGGACAGGGGGCAAGAGACCCAGTACTTC. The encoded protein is CATGRDRGQETQYF.

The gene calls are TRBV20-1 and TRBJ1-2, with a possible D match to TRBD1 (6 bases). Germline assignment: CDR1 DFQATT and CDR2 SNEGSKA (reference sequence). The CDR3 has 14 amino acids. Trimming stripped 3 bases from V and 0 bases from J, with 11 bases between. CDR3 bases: TGCAGTGCTAGTACGGACAGACCTAACTATGGCTACACCTTC. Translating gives CSASTDRPNYGYTF.